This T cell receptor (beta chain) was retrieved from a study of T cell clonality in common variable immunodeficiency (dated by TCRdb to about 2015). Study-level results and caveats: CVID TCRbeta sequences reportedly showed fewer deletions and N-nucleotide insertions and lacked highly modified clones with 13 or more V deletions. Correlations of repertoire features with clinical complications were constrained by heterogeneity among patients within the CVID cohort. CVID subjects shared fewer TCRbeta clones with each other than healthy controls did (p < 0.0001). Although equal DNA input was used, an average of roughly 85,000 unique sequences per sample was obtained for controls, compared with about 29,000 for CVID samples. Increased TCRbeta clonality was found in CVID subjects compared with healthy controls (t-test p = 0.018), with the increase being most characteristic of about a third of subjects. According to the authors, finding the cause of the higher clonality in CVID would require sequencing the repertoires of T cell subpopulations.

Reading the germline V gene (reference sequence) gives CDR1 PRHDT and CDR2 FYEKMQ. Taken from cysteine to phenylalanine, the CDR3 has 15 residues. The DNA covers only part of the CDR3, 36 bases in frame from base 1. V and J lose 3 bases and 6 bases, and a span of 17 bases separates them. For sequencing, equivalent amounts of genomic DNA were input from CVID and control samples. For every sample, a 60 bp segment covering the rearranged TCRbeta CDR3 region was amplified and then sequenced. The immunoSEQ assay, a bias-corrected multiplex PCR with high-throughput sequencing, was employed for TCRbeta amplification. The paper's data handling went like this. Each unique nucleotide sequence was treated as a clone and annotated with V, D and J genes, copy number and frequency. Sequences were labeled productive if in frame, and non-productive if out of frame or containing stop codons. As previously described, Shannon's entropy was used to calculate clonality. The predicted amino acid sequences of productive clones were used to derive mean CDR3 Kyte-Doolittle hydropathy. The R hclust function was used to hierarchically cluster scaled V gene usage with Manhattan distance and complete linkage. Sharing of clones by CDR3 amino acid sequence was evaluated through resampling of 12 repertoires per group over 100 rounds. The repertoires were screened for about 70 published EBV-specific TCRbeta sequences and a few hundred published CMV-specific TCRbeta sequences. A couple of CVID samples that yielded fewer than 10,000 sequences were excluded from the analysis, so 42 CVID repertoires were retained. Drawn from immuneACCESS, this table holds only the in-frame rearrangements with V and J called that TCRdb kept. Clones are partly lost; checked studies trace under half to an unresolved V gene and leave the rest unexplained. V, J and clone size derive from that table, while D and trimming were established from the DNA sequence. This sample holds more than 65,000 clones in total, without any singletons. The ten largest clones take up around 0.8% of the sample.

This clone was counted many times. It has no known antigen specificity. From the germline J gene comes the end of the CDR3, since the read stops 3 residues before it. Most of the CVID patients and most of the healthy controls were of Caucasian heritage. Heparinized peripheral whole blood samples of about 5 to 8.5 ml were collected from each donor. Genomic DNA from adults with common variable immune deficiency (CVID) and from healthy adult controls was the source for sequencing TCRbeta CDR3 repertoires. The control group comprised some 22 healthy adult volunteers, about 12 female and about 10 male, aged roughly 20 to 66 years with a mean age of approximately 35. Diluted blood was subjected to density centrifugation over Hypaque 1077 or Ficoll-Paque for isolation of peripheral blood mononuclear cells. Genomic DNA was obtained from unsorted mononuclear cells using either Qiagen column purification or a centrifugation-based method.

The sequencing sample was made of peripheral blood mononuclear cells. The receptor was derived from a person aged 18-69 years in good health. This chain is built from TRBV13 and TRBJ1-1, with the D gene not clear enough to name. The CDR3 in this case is CASSFKSTVPPEAFF. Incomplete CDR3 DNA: TGTGCCAGCAGCTTTAAATCTACAGTGCCGCCTGAA. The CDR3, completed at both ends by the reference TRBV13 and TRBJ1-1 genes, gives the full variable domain AAGVIQSPRHLIKEKRETATLKCYPIPRHDTVYWYQQGPGQDPQFLISFYEKMQSDKGSIPDRFSAQQFSDYHSELNMSSLELGDSALYFCASSFKSTVPPEAFFGQGTRLTVV.